The sequence of this T cell receptor beta chain was determined in a study of beta chain features in type 1 diabetes. Study-wide points: VDJ junctions from patients with type 1 diabetes contained fewer insertions and more deletions. TCRB CDR3s were moderately but significantly shorter in Type 1 diabetes patients in all four CD4+ subsets.

As every portion of the isolated RNA was reverse transcribed, the sequencing read expressed TCRB transcripts. The method was immunoSEQ multiplex PCR; TCRdb's version includes in-frame clones alone and lacks a portion of them. This sample has some 160,000 clones, with 9% to 10% found just once. In the case of this clone: What it recognizes is unknown. Other DNA sequences of this sample code for an identical CDR3.

V lost 3 bases and J 0 bases, leaving 7 bases between the germline ends. CDR1 SQVTM and CDR2 ANQGSEA come from the germline V gene. The CDR3 contains 13 residues. Sorting based on CD45RO/CCR7/CD25/CD127/CD95/CD27 separated CD4+ naive, central memory, regulatory and stem cell-like memory cells. This sequence was found in a woman aged 25 to 39 with type 1 diabetes. The V gene is TRBV29-1, the J gene TRBJ2-3; D may be TRBD2 (5 bases). Sequencing was carried out using central memory CD4+ T cells from blood. DNA for the CDR3: TGCAGCGTTGACAGCGGAAGCACAGATACGCAGTATTTT. Translation gives CSVDSGSTDTQYF.